This T cell receptor beta chain was sequenced in a study of memory CD4+ T cells and cytomegalovirus serostatus. About the research overall: Of the healthy Belgian adults, under 10 were CMV seropositive and about 24 seronegative. Broader study findings: CMV serostatus prediction reached median AUC approximately 0.95, or 0.91 with US-trained model.

Concerning this clone itself: Its target is not known.

Germline V gives CDR1 LGHNA, CDR2 YSLEER. CDR3 length: 18 residues. Trimming cost V 2 bases and J 0 bases; bases outside gene matches: 12. The sort gate was single viable CD3+CD4+CD8-CD45RO+ cells for memory CD4+ T cells. Libraries were prepared by immunoSEQ multiplex PCR; TCRdb keeps only in-frame clonotypes and omits some of them. The sample has 75,000 to 90,000 clones; around 80% are singletons. The sequencing input was memory CD4+ T cells from blood. The chain joins TRBV4-3 to TRBJ1-1; 7 nucleotides line up with TRBD1. The sequence was obtained from an adult in good health and CMV-seronegative. The CDR3 sequence is CASSQPGQTSPMNTEAFF. CDR3 nucleotide sequence: TGCGCCAGCAGCCAACCGGGACAGACCTCTCCGATGAACACTGAAGCTTTCTTT.